This entry lists 26 T cell receptor beta chains sequenced from one sample in a study of Ad26.COV2.S vaccination and SARS-CoV-2 variants (dated by TCRdb to about 2021). Interpreted using the paper, the treatment or condition label stands for: around 19 received Ad26.COV2.S at low or high dose, single or two shots; roughly five received placebo; per-sample allocation not given. Repertoires of vaccine and placebo recipients were sequenced from samples taken on day 63 after the first injection. The library relied on the immunoSEQ multiplex PCR assay. In its TCRdb copy, this immuneACCESS table keeps in-frame sequences only and misses some clones. Where compared with another copy, unresolved V genes explain less than half of these, and the others have no known cause. For this sample there are approximately 300,000 clones; more than 70% appear just once. The top ten hold 1.9% of the sample. Sequenced material: peripheral blood, taken in a trial of Ad26.COV2.S vaccine versus placebo. The receptors stem from a person aged 18 to 65 who received the Ad26.COV2.S COVID-19 vaccine or a placebo.

This chain joins TRBV7-9 and TRBJ1-4; 7 nucleotides agree with TRBD1. V lost 5 bases, J lost 8 bases, and 8 bases stayed unmatched. Looked up from germline, CDR1 is SEHNR and CDR2 is FQNEAQ (reference sequence). The CDR3 sequence is 14 residues long. The CDR3 sequence: CASSPRDSLEKLFF. In nucleotides, the CDR3 is TGTGCCAGCAGCCCGCGGGACAGTCTAGAAAAACTGTTTTTT.

The CDR3 loop reads CAWSVRTARSSYEQYF. The CDR3 DNA reads TGTGCCTGGAGTGTACGGACAGCCCGATCCTCCTACGAGCAGTACTTC. The chain recombines TRBV30 with TRBJ2-7; a weak D match, TRBD1 (6 bases). The ends were cut back, 0 bases at V and 0 bases at J, with 15 bases in the middle. CDR1 GTSNPN and CDR2 SVGIG come from the germline V gene (reference sequence). CDR3 length: 16 amino acids.

V is TRBV5-4 and J is TRBJ2-4; 9 bases line up with TRBD2. Germline CDR1 and CDR2: SGHNT and YYREEE (reference sequence). After removal of 3 bases from V and 5 bases from J, the junction contained 3 bases not matched to a gene. The CDR3 has 14 residues. CDR3 sequence (DNA): TGTGCCAGCAGCTGGGCGGGAGGGGAAAACATTCAGTACTTC. Translating it yields CASSWAGGENIQYF.

V and J are TRBV24-1 and TRBJ2-3; 8 bases agree with TRBD1. V shed 5 bases and J 4 bases; nucleotides not matched to a gene: 7. CDR1 is KGHDR, CDR2 SFDVKD, per germline. There are 15 residues in the CDR3. CDR3 loop: CATSAGGQNADTQYF. CDR3 sequence (DNA): TGTGCCACCAGTGCAGGGGGCCAGAATGCAGATACGCAGTATTTT.

This chain connects TRBV29-1 to TRBJ1-1; TRBD1 aligns across 8 bases. Losses at the gene ends were 4 bases for V and 0 bases for J; bases not matched to a gene: 10. The CDR3 loop spans 16 amino acids. CDR1 and CDR2 (germline): SQVTM, ANQGSEA. This chain's CDR3 is CSVGTGTATMNTEAFF. CDR3 DNA sequence: TGCAGCGTTGGGACAGGGACAGCAACTATGAACACTGAAGCTTTCTTT.

The chain recombines TRBV7-9 with TRBJ1-5; D might be TRBD1 (6 bases). CDR1 SEHNR and CDR2 FQNEAQ come from the germline V gene (reference sequence). This CDR3 region has 15 residues. With 5 bases removed from V and 4 bases from J, the gap between germline ends came to 15 bases. The CDR3 DNA follows: TGTGCCAGCAGCCCTAAGGGCGACAGGAATCAGCCCCAGCATTTT. Its translation: CASSPKGDRNQPQHF.

In this sample, this clone turned up once. Within the sample, other DNA sequences also encode this same CDR3. The CDR3 DNA follows: TGCAGTGCTAGTGGACTAGCGGGCACAGATACGCAGTATTTT. This translates into CSASGLAGTDTQYF. V usage is TRBV20-1 and J usage is TRBJ2-3; 10 bases fit TRBD2. J lost 1 base, V lost 3 bases, and 1 base had no gene match. CDR1 and CDR2 (germline): DFQATT, SNEGSKA (reference sequence). The CDR3 has 14 residues.

The rearrangement joins TRBV19 to TRBJ2-3, with D possibly TRBD1 on 5 matching bases. V lost 3 bases and J 0 bases, leaving 13 bases between the germline ends. Germline CDR1 is LNHDA and CDR2 is SQIVND (reference sequence). The CDR3 totals 16 residues. The CDR3, as DNA: TGTGCCAGTAGTATTGATAGGGGTCCTAGCACAGATACGCAGTATTTT. It translates to CASSIDRGPSTDTQYF.

The J gene is TRBJ2-5, the V gene TRBV5-1; 11 bases align to TRBD2. CDR3 length: 16 residues. Germline CDR1 SGHRS, CDR2 YFSETQ. J lost 4 bases, V lost 2 bases, and 7 bases had no gene match. CDR3 residues: CASSFGLAGGGETQYF. CDR3 coding DNA: TGCGCCAGCAGCTTTGGCCTAGCGGGGGGCGGAGAGACCCAGTACTTC. The full variable domain, its missing parts supplied by reference TRBV5-1 and TRBJ2-5, is KAGVTQTPRYLIKTRGQQVTLSCSPISGHRSVSWYQQTPGQGLQFLFEYFSETQRNKGNFPGRFSGRQFSNSRSEMNVSTLELGDSALYLCASSFGLAGGGETQYFGPGTRLLVL.

This chain links TRBV10-1 with TRBJ2-2; D is undetermined. With 3 bases removed from V and 5 bases from J, the gap between germline ends came to 13 bases. This CDR3 spans 15 amino acids. Germline V lookup: CDR1 WNHNN, CDR2 SYGVQD (reference sequence). CDR3 amino acids: CASSEVLTWTGELFF. DNA for the CDR3: TGCGCCAGCAGTGAAGTCCTCACATGGACCGGGGAGCTGTTTTTT.

This chain uses TRBV3-1 (or the pseudogene TRBV3-2) with TRBJ2-1, with 8 bases matching TRBD2. V was clipped by 0 bases and J by 6 bases; unmatched bases: 10. The CDR3 has 17 residues. Germline CDR1 is LGHDT and CDR2 is YNNKEL (reference sequence). DNA of the CDR3: TGTGCCAGCAGCCAAGAAGTTCTAGCGGGTAGTAGCAATGAGCAGTTCTTC. Protein: CASSQEVLAGSSNEQFF.

The chain is built from TRBV19 and TRBJ1-2; TRBD1 matches 7 bases. V was clipped by 3 bases and J by 3 bases; unmatched bases: 13. The length of the CDR3 is 17 residues. Germline-derived CDR1 and CDR2 are LNHDA and SQIVND (reference sequence). The CDR3 DNA reads as TGTGCCAGTAGTATTTTGTCCCTCGCAACAGGGGACTATGGCTACACCTTC. Amino acids: CASSILSLATGDYGYTF.

The chain couples TRBV7-9 to TRBJ2-3, with 8 nucleotides matching TRBD1. Germline values: CDR1 SEHNR, CDR2 FQNEAQ (reference sequence). V trimming: 5 bases; J trimming: 2 bases; junction bases outside the gene matches: 6. This CDR3 is built from 15 residues. The CDR3, as DNA: TGTGCCAGCAGCCGGGGGACAGGTTTCACAGATACGCAGTATTTT. This codes for CASSRGTGFTDTQYF.

CDR3 nucleotide sequence: TGTGCCAGCAGTTCGCAGGGGCACCACTACGAGCAGTACTTC. This sequence encodes CASSSQGHHYEQYF. The chain recombines TRBV6-2 or TRBV6-3 with TRBJ2-7, with D perhaps TRBD1 (6 bases). The V end was cut by 4 bases, the J end by 3 bases, with 13 bases between. Germline V gene data show CDR1 as MNHEY and CDR2 as SVGEGT. The CDR3 runs 14 residues.

The chain combines TRBV19 with TRBJ2-2; D is ambiguous. Germline CDR1 reads LNHDA; CDR2 reads SQIVND (reference sequence). V shed 4 bases and J shed 0 bases, with 12 bases lying between them. The CDR3 is 16 amino acids. CDR3: CASSTRWTSNTGELFF. CDR3 DNA sequence: TGTGCCAGTAGTACCCGGTGGACCTCGAACACCGGGGAGCTGTTTTTT.

V usage is TRBV2 and J usage is TRBJ2-7, with D perhaps matching TRBD2 (6 bases). The CDR3 loop spans 13 amino acids. Germline CDR1 reads SNHLY; CDR2 reads FYNNEI. The V and J ends lost 3 bases and 3 bases respectively, with 9 bases between them. CDR3 DNA: TGTGCCAGCAGTGACGGGAGCATCTACGAGCAGTACTTC. Translating it yields CASSDGSIYEQYF.

This rearrangement joins TRBV5-1 to TRBJ2-1, with 11 bases identical to TRBD2. Trimming removed 4 bases from V and 6 bases from J; junction bases left unmatched: 3. From germline, CDR1 is SGHRS and CDR2 YFSETQ. CDR3 length equals 14 residues. The CDR3 sequence: CASSHSGGANEQFF. In DNA form, the CDR3 reads TGCGCCAGCAGCCATAGCGGGGGGGCCAATGAGCAGTTCTTC.

The V and J genes are TRBV5-1 and TRBJ2-7; 8 bases match TRBD1. Germline V gives CDR1 SGHRS, CDR2 YFSETQ. The CDR3 is made up of 13 amino acids. Trimming removed 4 bases from V and 5 bases from J; junction bases left unmatched: 5. DNA for the CDR3: TGCGCCAGCAGCCCTCAGGGGGCGGACGAGCAGTACTTC. Its protein product is CASSPQGADEQYF. Together with reference TRBV5-1 and TRBJ2-7, the CDR3 gives the full variable domain: KAGVTQTPRYLIKTRGQQVTLSCSPISGHRSVSWYQQTPGQGLQFLFEYFSETQRNKGNFPGRFSGRQFSNSRSEMNVSTLELGDSALYLCASSPQGADEQYFGPGTRLTVT.

This chain's CDR3 is CASSSFQRGALISWTDTQYF. The CDR3 DNA is TGTGCCAGCAGTTCCTTCCAGCGGGGGGCCCTGATATCCTGGACAGATACGCAGTATTTT. The chain joins TRBV27 to TRBJ2-3, with 9 bases lining up with TRBD2. V was pared by 4 bases and J by 3 bases, with 20 bases of the junction left unmatched. The CDR3 is 20 residues long. Germline-derived CDR1 and CDR2 are MNHEY and SMNVEV (reference sequence).

The chain has TRBV9 and TRBJ2-2; D may be TRBD2 (5 bases). Germline CDR1 and CDR2: SGDLS and YYNGEE. The CDR3 is 15 amino acids. Trimming took 0 bases from V and 5 from J, leaving 11 bases between them. The chain's CDR3 is CASSVGGYGTGELFF. The CDR3 DNA is TGTGCCAGCAGCGTAGGAGGGTACGGGACCGGGGAGCTGTTTTTT.

A single count supports this clone. The chain combines TRBV7-9 with TRBJ1-4, with 11 bases that match TRBD1. In germline, CDR1 is SEHNR, CDR2 FQNEAQ (reference sequence). The CDR3 covers 17 residues. The junction had 13 bases not matched to a gene; V was cut back by 6 bases and J by 7 bases. The CDR3 region is CASRRPGTGGTAEKLFF. In DNA form, the CDR3 reads TGTGCCAGCAGACGTCCCGGGACAGGGGGGACTGCTGAAAAACTGTTTTTT.

The chain employs TRBV5-1 and TRBJ1-6; D might be TRBD1 (5 bases). CDR3 length equals 16 residues. Germline CDR1 and CDR2: SGHRS and YFSETQ. Trimming removed 6 bases from V and 5 bases from J, with 18 bases in between. The CDR3 DNA sequence: TGCGCCAGCACCCGATCAGGGATAGGGGATAATTCACCCCTCCACTTT. Amino acids: CASTRSGIGDNSPLHF. Full variable domain (outside the CDR3, taken from reference TRBV5-1 and TRBJ1-6): KAGVTQTPRYLIKTRGQQVTLSCSPISGHRSVSWYQQTPGQGLQFLFEYFSETQRNKGNFPGRFSGRQFSNSRSEMNVSTLELGDSALYLCASTRSGIGDNSPLHFGNGTRLTVT.

This clone was seen once. V gene TRBV12-3 or TRBV12-4 combines with J gene TRBJ1-2; perhaps TRBD1 as D (5 bases). CDR3 length equals 11 residues. V gave up 6 bases and J gave up 3 bases, with 5 bases separating them. Here the CDR3 reads CASRGHYGYTF. The CDR3 nucleotides read TGTGCCAGCAGGGGACACTATGGCTACACCTTC.

CDR3 in DNA: TGTGCCAGCAGCTTGGGGACAGTAAGCAATCAGCCCCAGCATTTT. Amino acid sequence: CASSLGTVSNQPQHF. The chain carries TRBV28 and TRBJ1-5, with TRBD1 matching over 7 bases. CDR1 is MDHEN and CDR2 is SYDVKM in the germline V gene. The CDR3 runs 15 residues. After removal of 6 bases from V and 1 base from J, the junction contained 6 bases not matched to a gene.

This chain connects TRBV5-4 to TRBJ2-6; D gene unclear. V was shortened by 4 bases and J by 1 base, with 6 bases between the two germline ends. The CDR3 contains 14 residues. The germline V gene encodes CDR1 SGHNT and CDR2 YYREEE (reference sequence). CDR3 coding DNA: TGTGCCAGCAGCCCCCCGTCTGGGGCCAACGTCCTGACTTTC. It translates to CASSPPSGANVLTF. The full variable domain, completed using reference TRBV5-4 and TRBJ2-6, is ETGVTQSPTHLIKTRGQQVTLRCSSQSGHNTVSWYQQALGQGPQFIFQYYREEENGRGNFPPRFSGLQFPNYSSELNVNALELDDSALYLCASSPPSGANVLTFGAGSRLTVL.

The chain couples TRBV5-6 to TRBJ1-1; no firm D call. Germline CDR1 reads SGHDT; CDR2 reads YYEEEE. Trimming left V 2 bases short and J 1 base short, with 9 bases between. This CDR3 has 14 amino acids. CDR3 DNA: TGTGCCAGCAGCTTTCTGTCGGAGAACACTGAAGCTTTCTTT. The encoded protein is CASSFLSENTEAFF.